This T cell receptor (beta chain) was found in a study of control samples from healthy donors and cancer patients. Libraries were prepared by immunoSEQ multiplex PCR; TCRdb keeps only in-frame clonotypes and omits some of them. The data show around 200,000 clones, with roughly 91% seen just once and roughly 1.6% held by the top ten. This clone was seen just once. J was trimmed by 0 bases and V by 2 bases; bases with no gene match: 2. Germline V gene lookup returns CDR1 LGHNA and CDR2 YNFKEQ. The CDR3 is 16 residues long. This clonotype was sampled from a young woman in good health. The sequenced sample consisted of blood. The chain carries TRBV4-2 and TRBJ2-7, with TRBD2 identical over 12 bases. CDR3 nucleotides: TGTGCCAGCAGCCAACTAGCGGGAGGGAGCTCCTACGAGCAGTACTTC. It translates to CASSQLAGGSSYEQYF.